These 27 T cell receptor beta chains share one sample of origin, sequenced in a study of a mutant IDH1 vaccine in newly diagnosed glioma. The antigens for these receptors are not known. Time point in this sample: week 5, during vaccination. Each vaccine dose was 300 ug of mutant IDH1 20-mer peptide, with topical imiquimod. Sequencing was performed with immunoSEQ multiplex PCR; in TCRdb, only in-frame clones are kept and a portion is missing. The sample lists tens of thousands of clones; around three quarters were seen once. The starting material was PBMCs, obtained from a glioma patient whose treatment included an IDH1 peptide vaccine. The receptors derive from a man aged 35-49 years with glioma.

The CDR3 DNA reads TGCAGCGTTCCCCTCGGAAGCGGCTCCAACCTATACAATGAGCAGTTCTTC. It encodes CSVPLGSGSNLYNEQFF. The chain links TRBV29-1 to TRBJ2-1; tentatively, D is TRBD2 (5 bases). This CDR3 has 17 residues. Germline lookup yields CDR1 SQVTM and CDR2 ANQGSEA. V was cut by 5 bases and J by 4 bases, with 24 bases left in between.

V usage is TRBV4-1 and J usage is TRBJ2-7; 12 nucleotides match TRBD2. Unmatched junction bases numbered 12, after V lost 1 base and J lost 2 bases. CDR3 size: 19 residues. Germline V CDR1 and CDR2: MGHRA, YSYEKL. The CDR3 sequence: CASSQGETSGGTLTYEQYF. The CDR3 region has the DNA TGCGCCAGCAGCCAAGGTGAGACTAGCGGGGGAACTCTTACCTACGAGCAGTACTTC.

V gene TRBV19 combines with J gene TRBJ1-4; a possible D gene is TRBD1 (6 bases). Germline V lookup: CDR1 LNHDA, CDR2 SQIVND (reference sequence). Trimming removed 3 bases at V and 14 bases at J, with 16 bases between. The CDR3 is made up of 13 amino acids. CDR3 region: CASSINAGEVLFF. The DNA of the CDR3 is TGTGCCAGTAGTATCAACGCAGGGGAGGTCCTGTTTTTT.

J is TRBJ2-6 and V is TRBV30, with 9 bases matching TRBD1. V shed 1 base, J shed 1 base, and the junction held 14 bases outside the gene matches. Germline loops: CDR1 GTSNPN, CDR2 SVGIG (reference sequence). The CDR3 loop spans 20 amino acids. The CDR3 nucleotides read TGTGCCTGGAGTGGGCATGGAAGGGACAGGGACCCATCTGGGGCCAACGTCCTGACTTTC. Protein product: CAWSGHGRDRDPSGANVLTF.

This chain connects TRBV7-6 to TRBJ2-5; D is ambiguous. CDR1 and CDR2 from the germline V gene are SGHVS and FNYEAQ. This CDR3 is 12 amino acids long. Trimming removed 1 base from V and 4 bases from J, with 4 bases in between. Here the CDR3 reads CASSLELETQYF. Written as DNA, the CDR3 is TGTGCCAGCAGCTTAGAATTAGAGACCCAGTACTTC. The full variable domain, its missing parts supplied by reference TRBV7-6 and TRBJ2-5, is GAGVSQSPRYKVTKRGQDVALRCDPISGHVSLYWYRQALGQGPEFLTYFNYEAQQDKSGLPNDRFSAERPEGSISTLTIQRTEQRDSAMYRCASSLELETQYFGPGTRLLVL.

The J gene is TRBJ1-1, the V gene TRBV7-9; 7 bases map to TRBD1. This CDR3 has 15 residues. The V gene end was trimmed by 5 bases and the J gene end by 4 bases; junction bases not matched to a gene: 10. Germline V gene data show CDR1 as SEHNR and CDR2 as FQNEAQ (reference sequence). CDR3 DNA: TGTGCCAGCAGCCCGGCGACAGGGAGGGGCACTGAAGCTTTCTTT. It is translated as CASSPATGRGTEAFF.

This clone was observed once. The chain is built from TRBV7-2 and TRBJ1-2, with D perhaps matching TRBD1 (6 bases). With 2 bases removed from V and 4 bases from J, the gap between germline ends came to 11 bases. The CDR3 sequence is 14 residues long. The germline gives CDR1 SGHTA, CDR2 FQGNSA. The CDR3 bases are TGTGCCAGCAGCTTAACGACAGGCACCTATGGCTACACCTTC. It specifies CASSLTTGTYGYTF.

This clone has a handful of counts. This sequence joins TRBV19 and TRBJ2-6; D unresolved. CDR1 and CDR2 (germline): LNHDA, SQIVND (reference sequence). V was trimmed by 4 bases and J by 0 bases, leaving 4 bases between them. The CDR3 has 14 residues. The CDR3 loop is CASSRVSGANVLTF. DNA for the CDR3: TGTGCCAGTAGTAGGGTCTCTGGGGCCAACGTCCTGACTTTC.

V usage is TRBV7-8 and J usage is TRBJ1-1; D not certain. V lost 0 bases to trimming and J lost 0 bases, with 5 bases between them. This CDR3 spans 14 amino acids. CDR1 is SGHVS, CDR2 FQNEAQ, per germline. The CDR3 region is CASSLAKVNTEAFF. The CDR3 nucleotides read TGTGCCAGCAGCTTAGCGAAGGTGAACACTGAAGCTTTCTTT.

The chain uses TRBV6-5 and TRBJ1-5; no reliable D call. Germline V lookup: CDR1 MNHEY, CDR2 SVGAGI. V lost 5 bases and J 1 base, leaving 12 bases between the germline ends. This CDR3 region has 15 residues. For the CDR3, the DNA is TGTGCCAGCAGTCCCGGGTTTAGAAGCAATCAGCCCCAGCATTTT. Encoded protein: CASSPGFRSNQPQHF.

This chain uses TRBV5-4 with TRBJ2-1; D ambiguous. Germline V gene data show CDR1 as SGHNT and CDR2 as YYREEE (reference sequence). This CDR3 has 14 amino acids. Trimming cost V 1 base and J 6 bases, with 11 bases left between them. The CDR3 spells CASSLHGFSNEQFF. CDR3 nucleotide sequence: TGTGCCAGCAGCTTGCACGGGTTTAGCAATGAGCAGTTCTTC. The full variable domain, its missing parts supplied by reference TRBV5-4 and TRBJ2-1, is ETGVTQSPTHLIKTRGQQVTLRCSSQSGHNTVSWYQQALGQGPQFIFQYYREEENGRGNFPPRFSGLQFPNYSSELNVNALELDDSALYLCASSLHGFSNEQFFGPGTRLTVL.

The chain recombines TRBV5-1 with TRBJ2-6; D gene uncertain. This CDR3 has 15 residues. V lost 3 bases and J 0 bases, leaving 7 bases between the germline ends. The V gene's germline CDR1 is SGHRS and CDR2 YFSETQ. CDR3 in DNA: TGCGCCAGCAGCTCCGTTCTCTCTGGGGCCAACGTCCTGACTTTC. Its protein product is CASSSVLSGANVLTF.

The chain uses TRBV18 and TRBJ1-5; no firm D call. V was shortened by 3 bases and J by 2 bases, with 17 bases between the two germline ends. This CDR3 is built from 17 residues. Germline-derived CDR1 and CDR2 are KGHSH and LQKENI. The CDR3 DNA reads TGTGCCAGCTCACCTGGGTTGACGGGCAATGGCAATCAGCCCCAGCATTTT. It is translated as CASSPGLTGNGNQPQHF.

The CDR3 DNA is TGTGCCACCAAACCACGGGAACAAGGGAGCGAAAAACTGTTTTTT. This encodes CATKPREQGSEKLFF. V is TRBV6-1 and J is TRBJ1-4; D remains unclear. Germline V CDR1 and CDR2: MNHNS, SASEGT. Trimming removed 10 bases from V and 8 bases from J, with 23 bases in between. This CDR3 region has 15 residues.

Comment on this clone: At one boundary the junction diverges from the germline segment, which might be a read error. The chain is built from TRBV10-1 and TRBJ2-2; D is unclear. CDR1 and CDR2 (germline): WNHNN, SYGVQD (reference sequence). The CDR3 is 14 residues long. CDR3 in DNA: TGCGCCAGCAGCGAGTCTCAGAACACCGGGGAGCTGTTTTTT. Translated, it gives CASSESQNTGELFF.

This chain links TRBV30 with TRBJ1-2; no definite D call. The CDR3 runs to 12 residues. Per germline, CDR1 GTSNPN and CDR2 SVGIG (reference sequence). V was shortened by 5 bases and J by 3 bases, with 10 bases between the two germline ends. This CDR3 reads CAWPAADYGYTF. The CDR3 DNA sequence: TGTGCCTGGCCGGCGGCTGACTATGGCTACACCTTC.

Only a few counts were recorded for this clone. The J gene is TRBJ2-7, the V gene TRBV7-6; 10 nucleotides agree with TRBD1. After removal of 4 bases from V and 7 bases from J, the junction contained 7 bases not matched to a gene. This CDR3 is built from 14 residues. Germline CDR1 is SGHVS and CDR2 is FNYEAQ. The CDR3 is CASSSRQGAVEQYF. CDR3 DNA: TGTGCCAGCAGCTCCAGACAGGGGGCTGTTGAGCAGTACTTC.

This chain connects TRBV6-1 to TRBJ1-6; TRBD1 matches at 9 bases. Unmatched junction bases numbered 10, after V lost 1 base and J lost 3 bases. The CDR3 has 19 residues. In germline, CDR1 is MNHNS, CDR2 SASEGT. The CDR3 nucleotides read TGTGCCAGCAGTGAAGAGGTGGGGACAGGGCTGGGCTATAATTCACCCCTCCACTTT. Amino acids: CASSEEVGTGLGYNSPLHF.

CDR3 DNA sequence: TGTGCCAGCAGCGCCACGAGTACCCGTTTTTACGAGCAGTACTTC. Translating gives CASSATSTRFYEQYF. The chain couples TRBV6-1 to TRBJ2-7; no clear D gene. CDR3 length: 15 amino acids. The germline V and J ends were trimmed by 6 bases and 4 bases, with 19 bases remaining between them. The germline CDR1 and CDR2 sequences are MNHNS and SASEGT.

The chain employs TRBV2 and TRBJ1-1; D remains unclear. This CDR3 region has 13 residues. Germline assignment: CDR1 SNHLY and CDR2 FYNNEI. The V and J ends lost 2 bases and 7 bases respectively, with 11 bases between them. Here the CDR3 DNA reads TGTGCCAGCAGTGAAATCGGGAGAGGTGAAGCTTTCTTT. Translated, it gives CASSEIGRGEAFF.

The gene calls are TRBV6-5 and TRBJ1-1, with a weak D call TRBD1 (6 bases). The V end was cut by 6 bases, the J end by 2 bases, with 16 bases between. Germline V gene sequence: CDR1 MNHEY, CDR2 SVGAGI. The CDR3 consists of 15 residues. The CDR3 loop reads CASSFTQQGNTEAFF. In DNA, the CDR3 is TGTGCCAGCAGCTTCACCCAACAGGGAAACACTGAAGCTTTCTTT.

The genes are TRBV2 and TRBJ1-1; no reliable D call. Trimming took off 6 bases at V and 1 base at J, with 9 bases between the two ends. The CDR3 covers 13 residues. Per the germline V gene, CDR1 is SNHLY and CDR2 is FYNNEI. In DNA, the CDR3 is TGTGCCAGCAGAGTTAGGGCGAACACTGAAGCTTTCTTT. Translated, it gives CASRVRANTEAFF.

This clone was observed a handful of times. In DNA form, the CDR3 reads TGTGCCAGCAGCTTGATTGTCGGACAGCGGGAGACCCAGTACTTC. As protein: CASSLIVGQRETQYF. V and J are TRBV5-6 and TRBJ2-5, with D tentatively TRBD1 (6 bases). Germline-derived CDR1 and CDR2 are SGHDT and YYEEEE. The V end lost 1 base, the J end lost 5 bases, and 15 bases lay between the germline ends. There are 15 residues in the CDR3.

The V call is TRBV5-4, the J call TRBJ2-4, with 10 bases fitting TRBD2. V dropped 0 bases and J dropped 6; count of bases not matched to a gene: 0. The V gene's germline CDR1 is SGHNT and CDR2 YYREEE (reference sequence). This CDR3 is 14 amino acids long. The CDR3 nucleotides are TGTGCCAGCAGCTTGGGGACTAGCGGAAACATTCAGTACTTC. It specifies CASSLGTSGNIQYF.

The sample holds one count of this clone. J is TRBJ2-5 and V is TRBV2; D remains ambiguous. The germline V and J ends were trimmed by 8 bases and 2 bases, with 15 bases remaining between them. This CDR3 region has 14 residues. The germline V gene encodes CDR1 SNHLY and CDR2 FYNNEI. The DNA of the CDR3 is TGTGCCAGCCACCCCCCTCAGATTCAAGAGACCCAGTACTTC. This translates into CASHPPQIQETQYF. The full variable domain, its missing parts supplied by reference TRBV2 and TRBJ2-5, is EPEVTQTPSHQVTQMGQEVILRCVPISNHLYFYWYRQILGQKVEFLVSFYNNEISEKSEIFDDQFSVERPDGSNFTLKIRSTKLEDSAMYFCASHPPQIQETQYFGPGTRLLVL.

This clone occurred a few times. The rearrangement uses TRBV4-2 and TRBJ2-3; the D gene is possibly TRBD2 (5 bases). Germline V gene data show CDR1 as LGHNA and CDR2 as YNFKEQ. This CDR3 has 16 amino acids. V lost 1 base to trimming and J lost 0 bases, with 11 bases between them. Here the CDR3 reads CASSQGSTGSTDTQYF. As DNA, the CDR3 is TGTGCCAGCAGCCAAGGATCGACGGGGAGCACAGATACGCAGTATTTT.

The gene calls are TRBV6-6 and TRBJ1-4; D call uncertain. The CDR3 length is 15 residues. The germline CDR1 and CDR2 sequences are MNHNY and SVGAGI (reference sequence). V lost 2 bases and J 3 bases, leaving 10 bases between the germline ends. CDR3 coding DNA: TGTGCCAGCAGTTACCCCGAGGGTCCTAATGAAAAACTGTTTTTT. This codes for CASSYPEGPNEKLFF.